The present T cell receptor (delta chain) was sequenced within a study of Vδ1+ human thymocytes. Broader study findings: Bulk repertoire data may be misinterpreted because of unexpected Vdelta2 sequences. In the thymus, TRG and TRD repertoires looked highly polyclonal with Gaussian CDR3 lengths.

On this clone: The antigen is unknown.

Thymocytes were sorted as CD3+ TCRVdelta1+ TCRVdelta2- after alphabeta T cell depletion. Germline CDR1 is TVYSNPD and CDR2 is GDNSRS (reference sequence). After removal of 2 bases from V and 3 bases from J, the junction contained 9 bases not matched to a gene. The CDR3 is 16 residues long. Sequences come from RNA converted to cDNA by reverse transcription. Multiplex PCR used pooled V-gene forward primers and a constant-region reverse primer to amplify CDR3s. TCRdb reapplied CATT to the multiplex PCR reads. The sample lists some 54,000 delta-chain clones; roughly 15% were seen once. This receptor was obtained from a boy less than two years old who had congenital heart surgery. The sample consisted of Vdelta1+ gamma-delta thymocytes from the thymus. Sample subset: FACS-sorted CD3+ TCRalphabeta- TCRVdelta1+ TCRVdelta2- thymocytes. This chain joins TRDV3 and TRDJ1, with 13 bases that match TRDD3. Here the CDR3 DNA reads TGTGCCTTTTACCCCACTGGGGGATACGGCTCCGATAAACTCATCTTT. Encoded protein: CAFYPTGGYGSDKLIF.